Presented here are 8 T cell receptor beta chains from one specimen sequenced in a study of T cell repertoires in cytomegalovirus infection. Each CDR3 protein gets one entry after TCRdb re-called the reads with MiXCR. The table lists over 150,000 distinct CDR3 sequences, roughly 19% of them singletons. Sequenced: PBMCs. Receptors were obtained from a human donor in good health (CMV status not recorded). Some clones in this sample may be carry-over from other donors' samples.

This clonotype was detected many times. This chain connects TRBV20-1 to TRBJ2-3, with 7 bases lining up with TRBD2. The V gene's germline CDR1 is DFQATT and CDR2 SNEGSKA (reference sequence). CDR3 length equals 15 residues. V was clipped by 3 bases and J by 1 base; unmatched bases: 7. This CDR3 is CSARAASGGTDTQYF. In nucleotides, the CDR3 is TGCAGTGCTAGGGCGGCGAGCGGGGGCACAGATACGCAGTATTTT.

This clonotype was observed a handful of times. The chain uses TRBV2 and TRBJ2-5; tentatively, D is TRBD1 (7 bases). This CDR3 contains 16 residues. The germline V gene encodes CDR1 SNHLY and CDR2 FYNNEI. V dropped 4 bases and J dropped 2 bases, with 17 bases sitting between them. The CDR3 region is CASSGPGGDRQETQYF. CDR3 bases: TGTGCCAGCAGTGGTCCAGGCGGGGACAGACAAGAGACCCAGTACTTC.

The rearrangement links TRBV20-1 to TRBJ1-4; D is uncertain. This CDR3 has 13 amino acids. Germline V gives CDR1 DFQATT, CDR2 SNEGSKA (reference sequence). In nucleotides, the CDR3 is TGCAGGGCTGACGGTGCAACTAATGAAAAACTGTTTTTT. Its protein product is CRADGATNEKLFF.

This clonotype was observed at least ten times. The chain carries TRBV25-1 and TRBJ1-6; 11 nucleotides align to TRBD1. The length of the CDR3 is 16 residues. The V segment lost 6 bases and the J segment 8 bases; nucleotides outside the gene matches: 9. The germline V gene has CDR1 MGHDK and CDR2 SYGVNS. The CDR3: CASRRDRGSLDSPLHF. The CDR3 DNA reads TGTGCCAGCAGAAGGGACAGGGGGTCTTTGGATTCACCCCTCCACTTT.

In its sample, this clonotype was seen many times. The chain recombines TRBV28 with TRBJ1-4, with D possibly TRBD1 on 6 matching bases. CDR1 MDHEN and CDR2 SYDVKM come from the germline V gene. Deletions cut 6 bases from V and 1 base from J, with 12 bases between. The CDR3 sequence is 15 residues long. The CDR3 loop reads CASSPRGGTNEKLFF. For the CDR3, the DNA is TGTGCCAGCAGCCCGAGGGGGGGAACTAATGAAAAACTGTTTTTT.

This clonotype was counted a few times. The chain recombines TRBV15 with TRBJ2-1; 10 bases map to TRBD1. The V and J ends lost 9 bases and 7 bases, in that order; junction bases with no gene match: 9. The germline CDR1 and CDR2 sequences are LNHNV and YYDKDF (reference sequence). The CDR3 loop spans 14 amino acids. The CDR3 is CATTGTGAGNEQFF. The CDR3 DNA follows: TGTGCCACTACCGGGACAGGGGCGGGGAATGAGCAGTTCTTC.

The chain carries TRBV10-3 and TRBJ1-5; D is undetermined. V shed 3 bases and J shed 3 bases, with 6 bases lying between them. Per germline, CDR1 ENHRY and CDR2 SYGVKD. The CDR3 has 13 residues. CDR3 bases: TGTGCCATCAGTGAACGGGACAATCAGCCCCAGCATTTT. It yields the protein CAISERDNQPQHF.

CDR3 nucleotides: TGTGCCAGTAGTACCTTGCTTAACTATGGCTACACCTTC. Its protein product is CASSTLLNYGYTF. This chain joins TRBV19 and TRBJ1-2; D remains ambiguous. Germline-derived CDR1 and CDR2 are LNHDA and SQIVND (reference sequence). The CDR3 spans 13 residues. V was trimmed by 4 bases and J by 1 base, leaving 7 bases between them.